Shown below are 9 T cell receptor beta chains from a single sample sequenced in a study of response to subunit inactivated influenza vaccine. TCRdb used MiXCR to reprocess the RT-PCR reads, holding one entry per CDR3 protein. The sample comprises more than 450,000 distinct CDR3 sequences, 7.5% to 8.5% of which are singletons, and roughly 13% rests with the top ten. The material sequenced was PBMCs from blood, taken around 25 months after vaccination. The receptor set was obtained from a man aged 50 to 69 who received an inactivated influenza vaccine.

This clonotype was seen a few times. The chain joins TRBV20-1 to TRBJ2-3, with TRBD2 matching 11 bases. The CDR3 contains 17 residues. Trimming took 2 bases from V and 4 from J; bases not matched to a gene: 11. Germline V gene sequence: CDR1 DFQATT, CDR2 SNEGSKA (reference sequence). The CDR3 nucleotides read TGCAGTGCTAGAAAAAGGACTAGCGGGTCCTTGTCAGATACGCAGTATTTT. Translated, it gives CSARKRTSGSLSDTQYF.

The chain couples TRBV7-2 to TRBJ2-5; TRBD2 might be the D (6 bases). The germline V gene has CDR1 SGHTA and CDR2 FQGNSA. This CDR3 comprises 16 residues. V was clipped by 8 bases and J by 5 bases, with 24 bases between them. CDR3 sequence reads: CASPKSGAGLGETQYF. CDR3 bases: TGTGCCAGCCCCAAATCGGGAGCAGGGCTAGGGGAGACCCAGTACTTC.

In its sample, this clonotype was seen many times. The chain uses TRBV2 and TRBJ2-1, with 8 bases matching TRBD1. V gave up 6 bases and J gave up 4 bases; unmatched junction bases: 8. The length of the CDR3 is 15 residues. Germline CDR1 reads SNHLY; CDR2 reads FYNNEI. The CDR3 sequence: CASRAARGQYNEQFF. The CDR3 DNA follows: TGTGCCAGCAGGGCCGCCAGGGGGCAATACAATGAGCAGTTCTTC.

In its sample, this clonotype was seen many times. This chain uses TRBV6-5 with TRBJ2-7; the D gene is possibly TRBD1 (6 bases). The V and J ends lost 0 bases and 1 base respectively, with 10 bases between them. The CDR3 has 15 residues. Germline V gene data show CDR1 as MNHEY and CDR2 as SVGAGI. The CDR3 nucleotides read TGTGCCAGCAGTTACTCAGGCAGGGGTTCCTACGAGCAGTACTTC. This translates into CASSYSGRGSYEQYF.

This clonotype has at least ten counts. The CDR3 reads CASSLGTSVGTDTQYF. As DNA, the CDR3 is TGTGCCAGCAGCTTAGGGACTAGCGTGGGCACAGATACGCAGTATTTT. The rearrangement joins TRBV7-2 to TRBJ2-3, with 9 bases identical to TRBD2. CDR1 and CDR2 from the germline V gene are SGHTA and FQGNSA. This CDR3 has 16 amino acids. After removal of 1 base from V and 1 base from J, the junction contained 3 bases not matched to a gene.

The sample holds many counts of this clonotype. V usage is TRBV10-3 and J usage is TRBJ2-1; the D gene could be TRBD1 or TRBD2 (7 bases each). This CDR3 contains 16 residues. The germline CDR1 and CDR2 sequences are ENHRY and SYGVKD. V shed 4 bases and J shed 4 bases, with 17 bases lying between them. The CDR3 DNA follows: TGTGCCATCAGTGGCAGACAGGGAGGGGTTTACAATGAGCAGTTCTTC. Protein product: CAISGRQGGVYNEQFF.

This clonotype was detected once. The chain links TRBV6-4 to TRBJ2-2, with D unresolved. Trimming shortened V by 7 bases and J by 6 bases, and 15 bases separated the two germline ends. Germline values: CDR1 MRHNA, CDR2 SNTAGT. This CDR3 is built from 14 residues. The DNA of the CDR3 is TGTGCCAGCAAGCCCAGCGCGGTCTCCGGGGAGCTGTTTTTT. This sequence encodes CASKPSAVSGELFF.

This clonotype was recorded a few times. The chain recombines TRBV20-1 with TRBJ2-1, with a weak D call TRBD2 (6 bases). The CDR3 is made up of 14 amino acids. Germline lookup yields CDR1 DFQATT and CDR2 SNEGSKA (reference sequence). V was clipped by 2 bases and J by 7 bases, with 15 bases between them. CDR3 coding DNA: TGCAGTGCTAGAACGGGAGAGGTTGGGAATGAGCAGTTCTTC. This gives the protein CSARTGEVGNEQFF.

This clonotype was recorded at least ten times. The chain joins TRBV4-3 to TRBJ2-1; tentatively, D is TRBD1 (6 bases). This CDR3 comprises 14 residues. Germline V lookup: CDR1 LGHNA, CDR2 YSLEER. V lost 3 bases and J lost 4, with 10 bases in between. As DNA, the CDR3 is TGCGCCAGCAGCCACCGGACAGATTACAATGAGCAGTTCTTC. Translating it yields CASSHRTDYNEQFF.